This record concerns one TCR beta chain sequence. No antigen is known for it. Per-nucleotide qualities are absent, and no much larger clonotype sits a single base away. As encoded in the germline V gene (reference sequence), CDR1 is MNHEY while CDR2 is SMNVEV. From cysteine to phenylalanine, the CDR3 is 13 amino acids long. CDR3 DNA is the only sequence kept; it has 39 bases, read in frame from the first base. V was cut back by 5 bases and J by 3 bases, leaving a gap of 10 bases between them. The sample originates from a study of blood T cell repertoires in COVID-19 (dated by TCRdb to the early 2020s). About the investigation overall: Samples from collaborators originated in the United States, Italy and Spain and spanned both the acute and convalescent phases of COVID-19. The material from the prospective study consisted of cDNA or gDNA derived from T cells, B-cell-depleted T cells, or PBMCs. Deeply sampled blood TCRbeta repertoires from subjects exposed to, actively infected with, or recovered from COVID-19 were included in the dataset. The repertoires were released in a freely available public database meant as a resource for research on the immune response to SARS-CoV-2. Samples were obtained from the ongoing ImmuneRACE study (first 160 participants) and from 1,200 or so subjects provided by 6 global collaborators. Sample metadata almost always included a de-identified subject ID, COVID-19 status, age in years and sex. Where available, HLA class I and class II types were taken from metadata supplied by the sample provider and were not determined by assay-based typing.

Whole blood was collected in K2EDTA tubes by collaborating institutions according to the institutions' own protocols. Collaborator samples were shipped for TCRbeta analysis as frozen whole blood, isolated PBMCs, or DNA extracted from either sample type. TCRbeta CDR3 regions were amplified from genomic DNA by means of the immunoSEQ Assay, a bias-controlled multiplex PCR. The study's own analysis went as follows. The number of nucleated cells in each sample was estimated by amplification of reference gene primers within the assay. To quantify the absolute abundance of each unique TCRbeta CDR3 rearrangement, sequence reads were collapsed and filtered. For each sample, productive Simpson clonality was calculated as the square root of Simpson's diversity index across productive rearrangements. The source is immuneACCESS, and TCRdb retained only in-frame sequences with V and J called. Part of the clones is not carried over; for the studies checked, unresolved V genes explain less than half of this, and the remainder is unexplained. V, J and clone size are those of that table, while D and trimming were read from the DNA. The sample records approximately 160,000 clones, 90% to 95% of which are singletons. The ten largest account for roughly 0.56% of the sample.

What the study reported, not specific to this receptor: The quantity of clinical and demographic metadata differed by source and by participant and was supplied without curation.

Sequencing was carried out using peripheral blood. The chain is encoded by TRBV27 joined to TRBJ1-1; there is no confident call for the D gene. The clonotype originates from a man aged 50 or older with acute or convalescent COVID-19. The DNA reads as follows: TGTGCCAGCAGTCGGAGGGCGGACACTGAAGCTTTCTTT. It translates as CASSRRADTEAFF.